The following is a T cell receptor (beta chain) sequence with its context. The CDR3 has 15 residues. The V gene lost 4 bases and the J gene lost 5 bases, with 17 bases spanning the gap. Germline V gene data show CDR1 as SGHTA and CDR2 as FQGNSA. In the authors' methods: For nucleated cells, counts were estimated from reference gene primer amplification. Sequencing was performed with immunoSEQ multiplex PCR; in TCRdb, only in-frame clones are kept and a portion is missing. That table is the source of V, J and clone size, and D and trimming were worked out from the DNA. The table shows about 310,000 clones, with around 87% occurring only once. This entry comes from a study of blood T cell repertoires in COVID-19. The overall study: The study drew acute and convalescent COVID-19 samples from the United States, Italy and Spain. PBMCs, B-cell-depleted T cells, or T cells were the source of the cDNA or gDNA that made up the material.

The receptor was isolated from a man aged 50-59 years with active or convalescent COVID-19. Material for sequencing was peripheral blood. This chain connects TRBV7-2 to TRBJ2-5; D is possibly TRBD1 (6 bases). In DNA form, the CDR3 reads TGTGCCAGCAGCTGGACAGTAAGCTTAATTGAGACCCAGTACTTC. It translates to CASSWTVSLIETQYF.